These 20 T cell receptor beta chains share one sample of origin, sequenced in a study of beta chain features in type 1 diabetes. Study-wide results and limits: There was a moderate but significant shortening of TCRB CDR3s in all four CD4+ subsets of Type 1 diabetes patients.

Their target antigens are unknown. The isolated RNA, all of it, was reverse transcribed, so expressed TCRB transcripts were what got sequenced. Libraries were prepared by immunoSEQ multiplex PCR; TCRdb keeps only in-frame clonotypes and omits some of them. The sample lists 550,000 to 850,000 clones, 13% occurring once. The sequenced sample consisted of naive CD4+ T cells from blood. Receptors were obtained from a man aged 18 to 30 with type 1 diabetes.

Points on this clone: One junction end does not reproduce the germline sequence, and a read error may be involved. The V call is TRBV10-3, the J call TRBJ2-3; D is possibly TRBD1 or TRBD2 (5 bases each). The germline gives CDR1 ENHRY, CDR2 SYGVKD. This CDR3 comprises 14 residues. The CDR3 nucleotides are TGTGCCAGCAGTTACGTGGGGGGCACAGATACGCAGTATTTT. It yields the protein CASSYVGGTDTQYF.

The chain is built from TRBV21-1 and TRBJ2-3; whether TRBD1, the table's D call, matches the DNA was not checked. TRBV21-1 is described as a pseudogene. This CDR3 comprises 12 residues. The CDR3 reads CASHTSADTQYF. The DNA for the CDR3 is TGTGCCAGCCACACCTCCGCAGATACGCAGTATTTT.

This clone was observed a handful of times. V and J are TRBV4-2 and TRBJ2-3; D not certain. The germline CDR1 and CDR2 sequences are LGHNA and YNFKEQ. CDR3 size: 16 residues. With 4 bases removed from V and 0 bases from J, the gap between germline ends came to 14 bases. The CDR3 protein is CASSPPPAASTDTQYF. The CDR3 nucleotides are TGTGCCAGCAGCCCACCACCGGCGGCTAGCACAGATACGCAGTATTTT.

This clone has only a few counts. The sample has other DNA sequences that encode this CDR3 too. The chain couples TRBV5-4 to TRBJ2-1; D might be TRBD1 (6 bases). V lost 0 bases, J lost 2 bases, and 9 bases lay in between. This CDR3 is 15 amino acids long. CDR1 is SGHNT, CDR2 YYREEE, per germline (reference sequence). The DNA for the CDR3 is TGTGCCAGCAGCTTGGGAGGGGGAGCCTACAATGAGCAGTTCTTC. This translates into CASSLGGGAYNEQFF.

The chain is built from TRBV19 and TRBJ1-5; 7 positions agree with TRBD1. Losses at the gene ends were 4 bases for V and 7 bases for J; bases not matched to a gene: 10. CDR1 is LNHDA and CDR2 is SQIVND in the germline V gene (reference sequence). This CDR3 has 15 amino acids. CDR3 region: CASSTRQGTGQPQHF. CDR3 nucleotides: TGTGCCAGTAGTACCAGACAGGGCACTGGGCAGCCCCAGCATTTT.

The CDR3 loop is CASSWDRGRYEQYF. The DNA for the CDR3 is TGTGCCAGCAGCTGGGACAGGGGGCGTTACGAGCAGTACTTC. This chain links TRBV7-9 with TRBJ2-7; 12 bases are a match to TRBD1. CDR3 length equals 14 residues. Germline lookup yields CDR1 SEHNR and CDR2 FQNEAQ (reference sequence). The V and J ends lost 4 bases and 4 bases, in that order; junction bases with no gene match: 2.

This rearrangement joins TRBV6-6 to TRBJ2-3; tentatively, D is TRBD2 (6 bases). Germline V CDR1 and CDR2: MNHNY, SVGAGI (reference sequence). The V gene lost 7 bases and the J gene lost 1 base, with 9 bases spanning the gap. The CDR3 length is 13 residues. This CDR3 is CASTGAGTDTQYF. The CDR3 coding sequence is TGTGCCAGCACGGGAGCAGGCACAGATACGCAGTATTTT.

The CDR3 region has the DNA TGTGCCAGCAGCGCGTGGACAGGGGACACAGATACGCAGTATTTT. It specifies CASSAWTGDTDTQYF. This chain connects TRBV9 to TRBJ2-3; 9 bases map to TRBD1. CDR1 is SGDLS and CDR2 is YYNGEE in the germline V gene. The V gene end was trimmed by 3 bases and the J gene end by 2 bases; junction bases not matched to a gene: 4. The CDR3 totals 15 residues.

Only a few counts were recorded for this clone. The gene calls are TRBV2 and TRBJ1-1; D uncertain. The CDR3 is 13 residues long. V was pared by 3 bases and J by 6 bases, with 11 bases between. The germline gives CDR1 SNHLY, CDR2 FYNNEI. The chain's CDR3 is CASSDEGLPEAFF. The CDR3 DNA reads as TGTGCCAGCAGTGACGAGGGTTTGCCTGAAGCTTTCTTT.

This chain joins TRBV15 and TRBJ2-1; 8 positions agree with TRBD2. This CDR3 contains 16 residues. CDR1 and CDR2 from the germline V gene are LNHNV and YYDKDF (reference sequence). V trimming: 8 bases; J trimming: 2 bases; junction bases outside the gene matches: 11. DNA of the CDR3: TGTGCCACCGCAACCCGGGTAGCGGGGACCTACAATGAGCAGTTCTTC. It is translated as CATATRVAGTYNEQFF.

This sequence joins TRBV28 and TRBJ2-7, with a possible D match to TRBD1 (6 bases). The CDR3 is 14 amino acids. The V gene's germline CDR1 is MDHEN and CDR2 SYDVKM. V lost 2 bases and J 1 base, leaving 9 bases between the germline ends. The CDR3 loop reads CASSLRQGSYEQYF. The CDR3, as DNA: TGTGCCAGCAGTTTACGCCAGGGGTCCTACGAGCAGTACTTC.

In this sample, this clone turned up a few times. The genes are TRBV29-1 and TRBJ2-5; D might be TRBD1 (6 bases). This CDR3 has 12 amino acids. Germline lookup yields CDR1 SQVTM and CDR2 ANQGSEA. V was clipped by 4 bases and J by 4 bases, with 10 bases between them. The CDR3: CSVAGVGETQYF. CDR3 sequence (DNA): TGCAGCGTTGCAGGGGTGGGAGAGACCCAGTACTTC.

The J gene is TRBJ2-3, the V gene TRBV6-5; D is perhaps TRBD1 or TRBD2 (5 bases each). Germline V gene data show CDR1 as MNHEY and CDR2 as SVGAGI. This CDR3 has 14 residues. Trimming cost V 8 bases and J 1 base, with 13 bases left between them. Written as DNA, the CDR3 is TGTGCCAGCGGAGAAAGGGGACGCACAGATACGCAGTATTTT. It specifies CASGERGRTDTQYF.

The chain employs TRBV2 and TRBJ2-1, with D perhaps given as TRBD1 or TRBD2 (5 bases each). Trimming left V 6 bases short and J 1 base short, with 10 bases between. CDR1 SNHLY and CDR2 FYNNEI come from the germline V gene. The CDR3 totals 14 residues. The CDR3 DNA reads TGTGCCAGCAGGGGGGTTTGGTCCTACAATGAGCAGTTCTTC. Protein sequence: CASRGVWSYNEQFF. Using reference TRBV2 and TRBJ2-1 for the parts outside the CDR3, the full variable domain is EPEVTQTPSHQVTQMGQEVILRCVPISNHLYFYWYRQILGQKVEFLVSFYNNEISEKSEIFDDQFSVERPDGSNFTLKIRSTKLEDSAMYFCASRGVWSYNEQFFGPGTRLTVL.

The CDR3 reads CATTSNEGVNTEAFF. The CDR3 DNA reads as TGTGCCACCACCTCGAACGAGGGGGTGAACACTGAAGCTTTCTTT. The chain joins TRBV11-1 to TRBJ1-1, with D perhaps TRBD1 (6 bases). This CDR3 has 15 amino acids. V was clipped by 10 bases and J by 0 bases, with 18 bases between them. Per germline, CDR1 SGHAT and CDR2 FQDESV (reference sequence).

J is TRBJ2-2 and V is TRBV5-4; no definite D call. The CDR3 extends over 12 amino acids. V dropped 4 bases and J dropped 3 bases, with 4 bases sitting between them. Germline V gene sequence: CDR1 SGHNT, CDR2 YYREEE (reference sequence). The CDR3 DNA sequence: TGTGCCAGCAGCCGTCACACCGGGGAGCTGTTTTTT. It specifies CASSRHTGELFF.

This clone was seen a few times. The CDR3 DNA reads as TGCGCCAGCAGCTTGGGGGACAGCCCTAACTATGGCTACACCTTC. This codes for CASSLGDSPNYGYTF. The chain is built from TRBV5-1 and TRBJ1-2, with 7 bases matching TRBD1. With V trimmed by 0 bases and J by 0 bases, 2 bases remained unmatched. CDR1 SGHRS and CDR2 YFSETQ come from the germline V gene. The CDR3 extends over 15 amino acids.

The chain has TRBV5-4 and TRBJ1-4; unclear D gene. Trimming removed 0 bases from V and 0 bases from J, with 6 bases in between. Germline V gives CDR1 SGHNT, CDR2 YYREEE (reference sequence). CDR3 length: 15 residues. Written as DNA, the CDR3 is TGTGCCAGCAGCTTGGATGTCTCAACTAATGAAAAACTGTTTTTT. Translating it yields CASSLDVSTNEKLFF.

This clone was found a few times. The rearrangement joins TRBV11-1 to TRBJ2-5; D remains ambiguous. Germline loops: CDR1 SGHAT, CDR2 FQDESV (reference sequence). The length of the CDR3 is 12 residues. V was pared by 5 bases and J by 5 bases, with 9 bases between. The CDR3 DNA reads TGTGCCAGCAGCGCGAAGGTGGAGACCCAGTACTTC. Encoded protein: CASSAKVETQYF.

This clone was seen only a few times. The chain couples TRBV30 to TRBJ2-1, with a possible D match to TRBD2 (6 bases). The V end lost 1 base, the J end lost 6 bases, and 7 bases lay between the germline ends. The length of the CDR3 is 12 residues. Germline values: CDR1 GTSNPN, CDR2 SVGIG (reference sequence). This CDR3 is CAWSETSNEQFF. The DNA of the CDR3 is TGTGCCTGGAGTGAGACTAGCAATGAGCAGTTCTTC.